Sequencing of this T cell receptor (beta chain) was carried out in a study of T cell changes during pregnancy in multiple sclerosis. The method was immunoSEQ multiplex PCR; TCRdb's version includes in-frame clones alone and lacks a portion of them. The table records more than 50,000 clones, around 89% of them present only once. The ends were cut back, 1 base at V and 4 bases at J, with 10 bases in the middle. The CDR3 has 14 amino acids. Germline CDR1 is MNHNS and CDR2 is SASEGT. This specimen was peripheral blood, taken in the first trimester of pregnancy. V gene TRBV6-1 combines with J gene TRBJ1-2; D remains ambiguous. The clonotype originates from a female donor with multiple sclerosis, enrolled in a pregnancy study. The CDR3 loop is CASSEGTETYGYTF. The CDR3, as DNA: TGTGCCAGCAGTGAAGGCACAGAAACCTATGGCTACACCTTC.